Each of the 23 T cell receptor beta chains below was sequenced from the same sample in a study of response to subunit inactivated influenza vaccine. TCRdb reprocessed the RT-PCR reads with MiXCR, giving one entry per CDR3 protein. The sample shows roughly 780,000 distinct CDR3 sequences, 18% of them seen only once. This material consisted of PBMCs from blood, taken more than 4 days after vaccination. The receptors were sampled from a man aged 45 to 65 who received an inactivated influenza vaccine.

This clonotype was observed many times. This chain links TRBV10-3 with TRBJ2-5, with D tentatively TRBD2 (6 bases). V was trimmed by 6 bases and J by 3 bases, leaving 11 bases between them. Germline assignment: CDR1 ENHRY and CDR2 SYGVKD. CDR3 length: 13 residues. For the CDR3, the DNA is TGTGCCATCAGGCCTGTAGCGGAAGAGACCCAGTACTTC. Protein sequence: CAIRPVAEETQYF.

This chain links TRBV27 with TRBJ2-3; no clear D. The V gene's germline CDR1 is MNHEY and CDR2 SMNVEV (reference sequence). Deletions cut 3 bases from V and 7 bases from J, with 14 bases between. This CDR3 comprises 14 residues. CDR3 in DNA: TGTGCCAGCAGTTTCACAAACTCCTTCTATACGCAGTATTTT. As protein: CASSFTNSFYTQYF.

This sequence joins TRBV5-5 and TRBJ2-7, with D possibly TRBD1 on 6 matching bases. The V gene lost 0 bases and the J gene lost 7 bases, with 14 bases spanning the gap. The CDR3 contains 14 residues. Germline V gene sequence: CDR1 SGHKS, CDR2 YYEKEE (reference sequence). CDR3 region: CASSLGQEIWEQYF. The CDR3 bases are TGTGCCAGCAGCTTGGGACAGGAAATATGGGAGCAGTACTTC.

This clonotype was picked up a small number of times. As DNA, the CDR3 is TGTGCCAGCAGCTTGTGGACTAGCGGGAGGGCCAGAGAGACCCAGTACTTC. Protein: CASSLWTSGRARETQYF. The chain employs TRBV7-9 and TRBJ2-5; TRBD2 aligns across 15 bases. V was pared by 3 bases and J by 4 bases, with 6 bases of the junction left unmatched. Germline CDR1 is SEHNR and CDR2 is FQNEAQ (reference sequence). The CDR3 sequence is 17 residues long.

This clonotype came up a few times. The chain couples TRBV7-2 to TRBJ1-1; unclear D gene. The CDR3 sequence is 11 residues long. V was pared by 3 bases and J by 4 bases, with 3 bases between. Germline values: CDR1 SGHTA, CDR2 FQGNSA. The CDR3 sequence: CASSLLTEAFF. CDR3 coding DNA: TGTGCCAGCAGCTTGCTCACTGAAGCTTTCTTT.

The chain links TRBV7-2 to TRBJ1-4; 11 bases agree with TRBD1. Germline CDR1 reads SGHTA; CDR2 reads FQGNSA. With V trimmed by 4 bases and J by 2 bases, 0 bases remained unmatched. This CDR3 comprises 15 residues. CDR3 amino acids: CASSWDRGTNEKLFF. In DNA form, the CDR3 reads TGTGCCAGCAGCTGGGACAGGGGGACTAATGAAAAACTGTTTTTT.

This chain uses TRBV7-6 with TRBJ2-5, with a weak D call TRBD1 (6 bases). The germline CDR1 and CDR2 sequences are SGHVS and FNYEAQ. The CDR3 has 16 amino acids. Trimming removed 2 bases from V and 4 bases from J, with 17 bases in between. The CDR3 nucleotides are TGTGCCAGCAGCTTAAGAGTGGGGCAGGGGAGAGAGACCCAGTACTTC. Its protein is CASSLRVGQGRETQYF.

The rearrangement uses TRBV5-1 and TRBJ2-1; 13 bases are a match to TRBD2. The CDR3 is 16 residues long. Germline CDR1 reads SGHRS; CDR2 reads YFSETQ. V shed 6 bases and J 6 bases; nucleotides not matched to a gene: 9. In DNA, the CDR3 is TGCGCCAGCACTTTACTAGCGGGAGGGCCCCCCAATGAGCAGTTCTTC. It yields the protein CASTLLAGGPPNEQFF.

Ten or more counts support this clonotype. The chain links TRBV24-1 to TRBJ2-1, with 9 bases matching TRBD1. CDR1 is KGHDR and CDR2 is SFDVKD in the germline V gene. The CDR3 is 14 amino acids. V dropped 6 bases and J dropped 5; count of bases not matched to a gene: 4. CDR3 residues: CATSKGQGNNEQFF. The CDR3 DNA reads TGTGCCACCAGTAAGGGACAGGGCAACAATGAGCAGTTCTTC.

This clonotype was detected only a few times. The CDR3 nucleotides are TGTGCCAGCAGCTACGCCGGACGGACCAATCAGCCCCAGCATTTT. This encodes CASSYAGRTNQPQHF. The chain combines TRBV6-2 or TRBV6-3 with TRBJ1-5; D unclear. CDR3 length: 15 amino acids. Trimming pared 6 bases from V and 3 bases from J, leaving 15 bases between. CDR1 and CDR2 from the germline V gene are MNHEY and SVGEGT.

This clonotype was seen more than once but under ten times. V gene TRBV7-2 combines with J gene TRBJ2-7; TRBD1 matches 9 bases. The J segment lost 3 bases and the V segment lost 5 bases, leaving 8 bases of the junction unmatched. CDR1 is SGHTA and CDR2 is FQGNSA in the germline V gene. The CDR3 extends over 15 amino acids. CDR3 sequence: CASSMDRGEIYEQYF. The DNA for the CDR3 is TGTGCCAGCAGCATGGACAGGGGTGAAATCTACGAGCAGTACTTC.

This chain joins TRBV10-3 and TRBJ1-5; possibly TRBD1 for D (6 bases). Germline lookup yields CDR1 ENHRY and CDR2 SYGVKD. Trimming cost V 4 bases and J 1 base, with 8 bases left between them. The CDR3 has 14 amino acids. The CDR3 region is CAISGGPSNQPQHF. CDR3 DNA: TGTGCCATCAGTGGGGGGCCGAGCAATCAGCCCCAGCATTTT.

A few counts support this clonotype. The J gene is TRBJ2-2, the V gene TRBV4-2; TRBD2 agrees at 7 bases. CDR1 LGHNA and CDR2 YNFKEQ come from the germline V gene. The junction had 1 base not matched to a gene; V was cut back by 0 bases and J by 0 bases. CDR3 length: 16 amino acids. CDR3 residues: CASSQETSSNTGELFF. Here the CDR3 DNA reads TGTGCCAGCAGCCAAGAGACTAGCTCGAACACCGGGGAGCTGTTTTTT.

The chain combines TRBV15 with TRBJ2-1; TRBD1 might be the D (5 bases). V was shortened by 4 bases and J by 7 bases, with 17 bases between the two germline ends. The germline V gene has CDR1 LNHNV and CDR2 YYDKDF (reference sequence). The CDR3 consists of 15 residues. This chain's CDR3 is CATSKSGMGLNEQFF. The CDR3 nucleotides read TGTGCCACCAGCAAGTCAGGGATGGGGTTGAATGAGCAGTTCTTC.

The sample holds a few counts of this clonotype. This chain connects TRBV4-1 to TRBJ2-7; 9 nucleotides align to TRBD1. This CDR3 has 21 residues. Per the germline V gene, CDR1 is MGHRA and CDR2 is YSYEKL. Trimming removed 1 base from V and 1 base from J; junction bases left unmatched: 20. The CDR3 here is CASSQGNPGQGGTGMSYEQYF. The DNA of the CDR3 is TGCGCCAGCAGCCAAGGAAACCCGGGACAGGGTGGTACTGGTATGTCCTACGAGCAGTACTTC.

This clonotype has a handful of counts. V and J are TRBV5-1 and TRBJ1-6, with 10 bases that match TRBD1. Germline-derived CDR1 and CDR2 are SGHRS and YFSETQ. CDR3 size: 17 residues. J gave up 0 bases and V 5 bases, and 5 bases lay outside the gene matches. The CDR3 DNA reads TGCGCCAGCAGTAGGGACAGGGGAAGCTCCTATAATTCACCCCTCCACTTT. As protein: CASSRDRGSSYNSPLHF.

The CDR3, as DNA: TGTGCCAGCAGACCACCGGGACTAGCCCCGGAGACCCAGTACTTC. Amino acid sequence: CASRPPGLAPETQYF. The rearrangement joins TRBV6-2 or TRBV6-3 to TRBJ2-5; 9 nucleotides line up with TRBD2. This CDR3 spans 15 amino acids. Per the germline V gene, CDR1 is MNHEY and CDR2 is SVGEGT. J was trimmed by 5 bases and V by 6 bases; bases with no gene match: 10.

This clonotype was observed a few times. V is TRBV6-1 and J is TRBJ2-7; a possible D gene is TRBD2 (5 bases). With 2 bases removed from V and 5 bases from J, the gap between germline ends came to 10 bases. The CDR3 spans 13 residues. Looked up from germline, CDR1 is MNHNS and CDR2 is SASEGT. CDR3 in amino acids: CASSEPGKHEQYF. The CDR3 DNA sequence: TGTGCCAGCAGTGAACCCGGGAAACACGAGCAGTACTTC.

This clonotype was observed a few times. The rearrangement uses TRBV20-1 and TRBJ1-1, with TRBD1 matching 11 bases. Germline CDR1 DFQATT, CDR2 SNEGSKA (reference sequence). The CDR3 length is 12 residues. V lost 6 bases, J lost 7 bases, and 4 bases stayed unmatched. Here the CDR3 DNA reads TGCAGTGCCAGGACAGGGGGCTTTGAAGCTTTCTTT. This gives the protein CSARTGGFEAFF.

The chain carries TRBV10-3 and TRBJ2-5; 10 bases are a match to TRBD2. Germline CDR1 ENHRY, CDR2 SYGVKD. There are 14 residues in the CDR3. V lost 5 bases, J lost 5 bases, and 5 bases stayed unmatched. CDR3 sequence (DNA): TGTGCCATCAGTTCCCTAGCGGGAGTGGAGACCCAGTACTTC. Translated, it gives CAISSLAGVETQYF.

This clonotype was seen repeatedly, ten times or more. This chain joins TRBV29-1 and TRBJ2-7; 13 bases line up with TRBD2. CDR3 length equals 15 residues. J lost 0 bases, V lost 1 base, and 0 bases had no gene match. Germline values: CDR1 SQVTM, CDR2 ANQGSEA. CDR3 protein: CSVEGTSGSSYEQYF. In DNA form, the CDR3 reads TGCAGCGTTGAAGGGACTAGCGGGAGCTCCTACGAGCAGTACTTC.

The chain recombines TRBV20-1 with TRBJ2-3; 12 bases are a match to TRBD2. The CDR3 contains 16 residues. V lost 1 base, J lost 6 bases, and 8 bases stayed unmatched. Germline CDR1 reads DFQATT; CDR2 reads SNEGSKA (reference sequence). CDR3 sequence: CSARGTSGVLLDTQYF. The CDR3 DNA is TGCAGTGCTAGAGGGACTAGCGGGGTACTCTTGGATACGCAGTATTTT.

The rearrangement uses TRBV20-1 and TRBJ2-7; 10 bases are a match to TRBD2. Unmatched junction bases numbered 15, after V lost 1 base and J lost 9 bases. The CDR3 spans 16 residues. The V gene's germline CDR1 is DFQATT and CDR2 SNEGSKA (reference sequence). CDR3 region: CSARGGLAGDLRAQYF. CDR3 bases: TGCAGTGCTAGAGGCGGGCTAGCGGGGGATCTACGAGCGCAGTACTTC.